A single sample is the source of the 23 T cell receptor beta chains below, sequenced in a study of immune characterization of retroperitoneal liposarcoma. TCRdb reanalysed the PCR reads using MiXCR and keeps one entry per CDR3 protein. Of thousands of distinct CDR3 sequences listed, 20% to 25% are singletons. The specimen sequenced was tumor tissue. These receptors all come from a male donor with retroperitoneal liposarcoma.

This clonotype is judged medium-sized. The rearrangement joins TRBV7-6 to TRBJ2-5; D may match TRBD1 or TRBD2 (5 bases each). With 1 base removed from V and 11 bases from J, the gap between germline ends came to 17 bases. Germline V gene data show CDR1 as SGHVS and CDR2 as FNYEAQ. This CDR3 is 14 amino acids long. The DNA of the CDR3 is TGTGCCAGCAGCTTAGGGGGGACGTTCAATGAGCAGTACTTC. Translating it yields CASSLGGTFNEQYF.

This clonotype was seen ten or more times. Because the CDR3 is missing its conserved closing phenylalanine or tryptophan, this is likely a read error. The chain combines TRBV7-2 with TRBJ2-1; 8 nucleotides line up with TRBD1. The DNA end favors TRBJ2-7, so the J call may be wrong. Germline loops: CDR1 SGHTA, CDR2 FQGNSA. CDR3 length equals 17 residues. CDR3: CASSLNGQGFSYNEQYL. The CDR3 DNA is TGTGCCAGCAGCTTAAACGGACAGGGATTCTCCTACAATGAGCAGTACTTA.

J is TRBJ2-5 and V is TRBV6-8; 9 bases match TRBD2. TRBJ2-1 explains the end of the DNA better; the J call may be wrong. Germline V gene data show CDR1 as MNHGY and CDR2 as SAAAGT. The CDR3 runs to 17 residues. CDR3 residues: CASSNRLRTSVYNEQFF. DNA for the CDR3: TGTGCCAGCAGCAATAGGCTTCGGACTAGCGTCTACAATGAGCAGTTCTTC.

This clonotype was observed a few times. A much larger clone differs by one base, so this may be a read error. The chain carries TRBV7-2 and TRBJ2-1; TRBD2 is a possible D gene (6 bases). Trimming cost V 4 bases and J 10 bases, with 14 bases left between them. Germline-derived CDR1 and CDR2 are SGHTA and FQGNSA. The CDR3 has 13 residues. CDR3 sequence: CASSWDFPYEQFF. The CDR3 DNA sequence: TGTGCCAGCAGCTGGGACTTTCCCTACGAGCAGTTCTTC.

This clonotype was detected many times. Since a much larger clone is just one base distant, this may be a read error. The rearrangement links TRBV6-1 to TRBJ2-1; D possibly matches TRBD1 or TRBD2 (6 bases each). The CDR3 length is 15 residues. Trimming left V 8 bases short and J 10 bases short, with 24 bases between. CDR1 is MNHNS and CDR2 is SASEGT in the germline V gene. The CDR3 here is CASSGQGSGEDEQFF. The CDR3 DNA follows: TGTGCCAGCTCGGGGCAAGGGTCAGGGGAGGACGAGCAGTTCTTC.

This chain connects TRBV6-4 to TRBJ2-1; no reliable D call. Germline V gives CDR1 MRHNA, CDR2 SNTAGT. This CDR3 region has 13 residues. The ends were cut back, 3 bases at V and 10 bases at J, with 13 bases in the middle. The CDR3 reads CASSDAPTGEQFF. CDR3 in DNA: TGTGCCAGCAGTGATGCCCCGACCGGGGAGCAGTTCTTC.

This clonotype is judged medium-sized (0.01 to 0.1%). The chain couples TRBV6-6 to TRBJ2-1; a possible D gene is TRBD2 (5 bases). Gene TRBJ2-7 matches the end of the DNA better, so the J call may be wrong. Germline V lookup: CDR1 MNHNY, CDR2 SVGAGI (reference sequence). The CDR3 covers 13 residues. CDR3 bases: TGTGCCAGCAGTTACTCCCTAGCAGGAAGGCAGTACTTC. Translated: CASSYSLAGRQYF.

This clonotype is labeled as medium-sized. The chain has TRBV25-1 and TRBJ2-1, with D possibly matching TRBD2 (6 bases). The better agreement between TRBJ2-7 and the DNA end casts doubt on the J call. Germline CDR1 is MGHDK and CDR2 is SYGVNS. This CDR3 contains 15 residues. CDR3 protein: CASSSGTSLNNEQYF. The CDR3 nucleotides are TGTGCCAGCAGTTCCGGGACTTCCCTAAACAATGAGCAGTACTTC.

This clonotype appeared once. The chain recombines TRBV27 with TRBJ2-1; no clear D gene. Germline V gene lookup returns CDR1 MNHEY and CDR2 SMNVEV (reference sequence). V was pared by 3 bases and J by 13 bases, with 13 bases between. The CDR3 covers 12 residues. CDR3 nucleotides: TGTGCCAGCAGTTTCGTAGGAGAGACCCAGTTCTTC. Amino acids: CASSFVGETQFF.

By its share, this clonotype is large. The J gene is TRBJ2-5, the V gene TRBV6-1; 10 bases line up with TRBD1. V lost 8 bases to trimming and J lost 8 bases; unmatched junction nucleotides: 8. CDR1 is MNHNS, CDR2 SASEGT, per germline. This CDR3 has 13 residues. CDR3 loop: CASGGWDRGTQYF. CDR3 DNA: TGTGCCAGCGGGGGGTGGGACAGGGGTACCCAGTACTTC.

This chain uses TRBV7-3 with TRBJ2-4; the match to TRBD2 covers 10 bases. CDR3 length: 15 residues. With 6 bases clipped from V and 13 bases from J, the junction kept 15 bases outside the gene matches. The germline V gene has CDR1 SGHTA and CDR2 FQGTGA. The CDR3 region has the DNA TGTGCCAGCAGTTCGGACGGGACTAGCGACAATGAGCAGTACTTC. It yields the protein CASSSDGTSDNEQYF.

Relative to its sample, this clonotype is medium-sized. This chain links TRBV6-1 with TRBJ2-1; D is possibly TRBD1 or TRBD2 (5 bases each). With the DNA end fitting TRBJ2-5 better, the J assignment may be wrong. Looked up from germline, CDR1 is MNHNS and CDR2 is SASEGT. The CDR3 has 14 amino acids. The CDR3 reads CASSEGGTLETQYF. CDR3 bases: TGTGCCAGCAGTGAAGGTGGGACCCTGGAGACCCAGTACTTC.

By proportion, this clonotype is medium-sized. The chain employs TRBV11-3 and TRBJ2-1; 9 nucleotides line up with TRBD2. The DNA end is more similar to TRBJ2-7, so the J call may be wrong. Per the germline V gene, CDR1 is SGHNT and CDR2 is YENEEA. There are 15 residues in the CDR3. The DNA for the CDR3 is TGTGCCAGCAGCGGTAGCGGGGGACCCTACAATGAGCAGTACTTC. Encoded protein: CASSGSGGPYNEQYF.

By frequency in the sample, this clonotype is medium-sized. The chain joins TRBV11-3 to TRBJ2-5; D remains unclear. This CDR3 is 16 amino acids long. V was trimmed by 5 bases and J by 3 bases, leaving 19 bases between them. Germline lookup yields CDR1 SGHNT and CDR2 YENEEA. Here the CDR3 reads CASSARPLMGKETQYF. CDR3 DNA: TGTGCCAGCAGCGCCCGGCCGCTTATGGGGAAAGAGACCCAGTACTTC. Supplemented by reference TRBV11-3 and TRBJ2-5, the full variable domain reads EAGVVQSPRYKIIEKKQPVAFWCNPISGHNTLYWYLQNLGQGPELLIRYENEEAVDDSQLPKDRFSAERLKGVDSTLKIQPAELGDSAVYLCASSARPLMGKETQYFGPGTRLLVL.

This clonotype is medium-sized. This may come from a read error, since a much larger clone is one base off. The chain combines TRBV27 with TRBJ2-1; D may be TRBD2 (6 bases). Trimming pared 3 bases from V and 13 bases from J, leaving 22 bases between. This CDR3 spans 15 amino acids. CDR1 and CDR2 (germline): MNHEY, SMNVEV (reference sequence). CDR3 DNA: TGTGCCAGCAGTTTGGGGCGGGGCCTACAAGAGACCCAGTTCTTC. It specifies CASSLGRGLQETQFF.

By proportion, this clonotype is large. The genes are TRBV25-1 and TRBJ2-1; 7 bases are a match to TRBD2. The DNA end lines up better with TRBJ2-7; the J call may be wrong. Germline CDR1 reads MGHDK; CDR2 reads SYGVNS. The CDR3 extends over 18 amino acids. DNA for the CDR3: TGTGCCAGCAGTGGCGGGAGATCCCCCGGGGAGCCCTACAATGAGCAGTACTTC. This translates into CASSGGRSPGEPYNEQYF.

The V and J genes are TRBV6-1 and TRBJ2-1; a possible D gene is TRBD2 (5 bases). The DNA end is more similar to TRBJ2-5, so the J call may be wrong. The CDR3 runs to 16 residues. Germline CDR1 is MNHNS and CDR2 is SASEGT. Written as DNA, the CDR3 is TGTGCCAGCAGTGAAGCCTTTTGGCCGGGACAAGAGACCCAGTACTTC. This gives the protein CASSEAFWPGQETQYF.

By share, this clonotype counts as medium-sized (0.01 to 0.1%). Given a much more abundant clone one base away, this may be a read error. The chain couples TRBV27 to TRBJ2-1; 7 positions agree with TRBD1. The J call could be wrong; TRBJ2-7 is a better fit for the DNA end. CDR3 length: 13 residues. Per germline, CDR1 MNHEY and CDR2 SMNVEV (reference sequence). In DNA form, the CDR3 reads TGTGCCAGCAGAACAGGGGCCACTAATGAGCAGTACTTC. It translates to CASRTGATNEQYF.

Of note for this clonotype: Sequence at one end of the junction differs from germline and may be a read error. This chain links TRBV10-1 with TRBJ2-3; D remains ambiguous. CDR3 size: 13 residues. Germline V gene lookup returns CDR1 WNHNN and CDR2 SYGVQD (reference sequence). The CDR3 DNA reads TGCGCCAGCAGTATATGGCTCAACAATGAGCAGTTCTTT. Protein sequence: CASSIWLNNEQFF.

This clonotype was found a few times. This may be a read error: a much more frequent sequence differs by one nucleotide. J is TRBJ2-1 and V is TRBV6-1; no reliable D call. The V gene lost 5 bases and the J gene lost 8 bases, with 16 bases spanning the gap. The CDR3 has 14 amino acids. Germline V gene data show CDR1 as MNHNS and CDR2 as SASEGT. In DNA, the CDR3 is TGTGCCAGCAGTTATAGTGGGGATTACGATGAGCAGTTCTTC. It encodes CASSYSGDYDEQFF.

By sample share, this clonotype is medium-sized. The CDR3 here is CASGLALEQYF. The CDR3 coding sequence is TGTGCCAGCGGACTAGCCCTCGAGCAGTACTTC. The V call is TRBV6-1, the J call TRBJ2-5, with 8 bases that match TRBD2. The DNA end is more similar to TRBJ2-7, so the J call may be wrong. Per the germline V gene, CDR1 is MNHNS and CDR2 is SASEGT. The CDR3 is made up of 11 amino acids.

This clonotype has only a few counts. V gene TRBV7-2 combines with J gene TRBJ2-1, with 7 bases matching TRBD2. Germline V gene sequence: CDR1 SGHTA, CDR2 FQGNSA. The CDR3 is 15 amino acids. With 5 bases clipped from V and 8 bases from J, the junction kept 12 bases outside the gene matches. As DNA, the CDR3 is TGTGCCAGCAGCCCGGGGGGAGCCAGGCGGGATGAGCAGTTCTTC. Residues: CASSPGGARRDEQFF.

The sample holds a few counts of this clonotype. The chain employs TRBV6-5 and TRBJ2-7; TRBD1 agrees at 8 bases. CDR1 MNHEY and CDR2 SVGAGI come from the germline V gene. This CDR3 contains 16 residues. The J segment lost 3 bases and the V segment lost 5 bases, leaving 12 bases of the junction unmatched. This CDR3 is CASSNDRSGGFYEQYF. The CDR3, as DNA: TGTGCCAGCAGTAACGACCGATCAGGGGGCTTCTACGAGCAGTACTTC.